This TCR beta chain was sequenced during a study of regulatory T cells in long-lasting Graves disease. Time point indicated: newly diagnosed GD, antithyroid drugs for less than 3 months. PBMC-extracted RNA yielded the TCR library. Patients were enrolled at an endocrinology department in Xi'an, China. This clonotype has ten or more counts. CDR3-region Arm-PCR and iRepertoire HTBI primers produced the TCR beta libraries. TCRdb re-called the multiplex PCR reads with MiXCR, one entry per CDR3 protein. The top ten hold around 25% of the sample, which has 450,000 to 650,000 distinct CDR3 sequences, more than 15% seen once. Per the germline V gene, CDR1 is LGHDT and CDR2 is YNNKEL (reference sequence). This CDR3 region has 13 residues. Trimming removed 1 base from V and 5 bases from J, with 8 bases in between. This sample also belongs to another study, concerning T cells in Graves' hyperthyroidism and ophthalmopathy. That source reports: Thyroid ultrasound and orbital computed tomography, with clinical symptoms and serum thyroxine and TRAb, informed diagnoses. Ophthalmopathy was model-predicted a median around 6.1 months pre-onset.

This sequence originates from a woman aged 35 to 60 with Graves disease. The starting material was peripheral blood mononuclear cells (PBMCs), obtained at new diagnosis, from a patient treated with antithyroid drugs. The rearrangement uses TRBV3-1 and TRBJ1-2, with D hard to call. This CDR3 is CASSQGFGYGYTF. DNA of the CDR3: TGTGCCAGCAGCCAAGGCTTCGGGTATGGCTACACCTTC.